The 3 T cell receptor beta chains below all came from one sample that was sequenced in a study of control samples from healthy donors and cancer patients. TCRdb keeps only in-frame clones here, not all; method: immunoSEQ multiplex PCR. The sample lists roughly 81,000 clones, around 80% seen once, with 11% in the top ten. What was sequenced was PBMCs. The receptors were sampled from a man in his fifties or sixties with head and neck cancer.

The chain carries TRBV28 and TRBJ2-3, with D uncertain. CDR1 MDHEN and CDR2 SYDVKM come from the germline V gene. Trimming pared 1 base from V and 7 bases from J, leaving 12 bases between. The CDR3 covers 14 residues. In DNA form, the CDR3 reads TGTGCCAGCAGTTTATCCGTTAGTAGGAATACGCAGTATTTT. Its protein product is CASSLSVSRNTQYF.

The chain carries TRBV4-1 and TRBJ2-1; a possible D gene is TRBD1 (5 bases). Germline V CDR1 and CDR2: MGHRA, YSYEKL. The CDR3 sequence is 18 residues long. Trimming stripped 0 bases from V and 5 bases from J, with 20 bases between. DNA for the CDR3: TGCGCCAGCAGCCAAGATAGTAGGGGAACTCCTATTCACAATGAGCAGTTCTTC. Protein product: CASSQDSRGTPIHNEQFF.

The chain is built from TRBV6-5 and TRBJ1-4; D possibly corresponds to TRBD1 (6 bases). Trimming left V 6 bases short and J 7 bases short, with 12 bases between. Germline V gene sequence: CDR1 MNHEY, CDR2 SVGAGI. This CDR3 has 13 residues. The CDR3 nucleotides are TGTGCCAGCAGAGACGAGACAGGTGAAAAACTGTTTTTT. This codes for CASRDETGEKLFF.